This T cell receptor beta chain was sequenced for a study of cytomegalovirus exposure and HLA in healthy donors. The PCR ran on 60 Vbeta and 13 Jbeta primers. Profiling relied on immunoSEQ multiplex PCR, and the TCRdb table lists in-frame clones only, not all of them. Among approximately 88,000 clones listed, under 80% were seen once. Of note for this clone: The germline gene is not matched at one end of the junction; a read error may be the cause.

Sequenced sample: PBMCs. This TCR came from a man aged 45-65 years in good health and CMV-seropositive.

CDR3: CASSTLRTLSNQPQNF. Written as DNA, the CDR3 is TGTGCCAGTAGCACTCTCCGGACACTTAGCAATCAGCCCCAGAATTTT. The chain combines TRBV19 with TRBJ1-5, with a possible D match to TRBD1 (5 bases). The germline V gene has CDR1 LNHDA and CDR2 SQIVND (reference sequence). The length of the CDR3 is 16 residues.